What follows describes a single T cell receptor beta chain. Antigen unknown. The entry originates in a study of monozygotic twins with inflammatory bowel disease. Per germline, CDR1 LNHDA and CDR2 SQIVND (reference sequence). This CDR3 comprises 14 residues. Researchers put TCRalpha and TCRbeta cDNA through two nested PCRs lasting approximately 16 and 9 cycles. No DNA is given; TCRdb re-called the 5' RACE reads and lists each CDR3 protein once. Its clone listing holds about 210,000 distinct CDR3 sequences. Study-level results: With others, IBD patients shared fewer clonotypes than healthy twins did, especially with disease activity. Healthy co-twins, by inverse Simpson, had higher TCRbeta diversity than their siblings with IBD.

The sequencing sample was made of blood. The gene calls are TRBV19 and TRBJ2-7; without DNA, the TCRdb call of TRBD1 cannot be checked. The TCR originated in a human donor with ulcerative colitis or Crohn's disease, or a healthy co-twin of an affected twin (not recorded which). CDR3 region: CASNPDRNSYEQYF.